A single T cell receptor beta chain is shown here with its context. The antigen is undetermined. The data belong to a study of T cell responses to AZD1222 COVID-19 vaccine. Points from the study as a whole: Most donors were white British, females outnumbered males, and clonal diversity was possibly underestimated. A reported finding is that nearly half of spike-specific TCRs target unmutated variant regions. Distributed over spike, vaccine-associated CD4 TCRs predominated at 160-218 and 743-854. Repertoires were obtained solely post-peak T cell response.

Profiled with immunoSEQ multiplex PCR; TCRdb holds only in-frame clones, not every one. The sample carries 25,000 to 30,000 clones, around nine tenths recorded once. Germline V gene data show CDR1 as SNHLY and CDR2 as FYNNEI. V was trimmed by 2 bases and J by 6 bases, leaving 12 bases between them. The CDR3 contains 14 residues. The sequence was obtained from an adult in good health. J is TRBJ2-3 and V is TRBV2; D is uncertain. Sequencing was performed on peripheral blood, taken on day 0 of AZD1222 vaccination. The CDR3 here is CASSEFSSSDTQYF. The CDR3 DNA follows: TGTGCCAGCAGTGAATTCTCTAGTTCCGATACGCAGTATTTT. Complete variable domain (other parts from reference TRBV2 and TRBJ2-3): EPEVTQTPSHQVTQMGQEVILRCVPISNHLYFYWYRQILGQKVEFLVSFYNNEISEKSEIFDDQFSVERPDGSNFTLKIRSTKLEDSAMYFCASSEFSSSDTQYFGPGTRLTVL.